Listed below are T cell receptor beta chains from one sample, sequenced in a study of blood T cell repertoires in COVID-19. Some clones are missing from TCRdb's copy, which holds only in-frame ones; the method was immunoSEQ multiplex PCR. The data show 80,000 to 95,000 clones, around 76% seen once. Sequencing input: peripheral blood. Every receptor here comes from a woman aged 80 or older with active or convalescent COVID-19. CDR3s include the opening cysteine and the closing phenylalanine or tryptophan. The D gene is left open where the match is weak. Part of the rows lack a size; the others show once, few, many or a class for expanded clones.

v_gene: TRBV15
d_gene: -
abundance: many
j_gene: TRBJ2-7
CDR3aa: CATSKTPVGRTYEQYF
CDR3nt: TGTGCCACCAGCAAGACCCCCGTGGGCAGAACCTACGAGCAGTACTTC

v_gene: TRBV9
d_gene: TRBD1
abundance: -
j_gene: TRBJ1-1
CDR3aa: CASATGGDTEAFF
CDR3nt: TGTGCCAGCGCGACAGGGGGGGACACTGAAGCTTTCTTT

v_gene: TRBV15
d_gene: -
abundance: -
j_gene: TRBJ2-5
CDR3aa: CATSREIRGEARQETQYF
CDR3nt: TGTGCCACCAGCAGAGAGATAAGGGGCGAAGCTAGGCAAGAGACCCAGTACTTC

v_gene: TRBV12-3/TRBV12-4
d_gene: -
abundance: -
j_gene: TRBJ1-2
CDR3aa: CASSLVLTYGYTF
CDR3nt: TGTGCCAGCAGTTTGGTACTGACTTATGGCTACACCTTC

v_gene: TRBV2
d_gene: -
abundance: once
j_gene: TRBJ1-1
CDR3aa: CASILRRSTEAFF
CDR3nt: TGTGCCAGCATTCTTAGACGGAGCACTGAAGCTTTCTTT

v_gene: TRBV7-2
d_gene: TRBD1
abundance: -
j_gene: TRBJ2-5
CDR3aa: CASSLITGGVGETQYF
CDR3nt: TGTGCCAGCAGCTTAATAACAGGGGGCGTGGGAGAGACCCAGTACTTC

v_gene: TRBV20-1
d_gene: -
abundance: -
j_gene: TRBJ1-4
CDR3aa: CSASYDSSNEKLFF
CDR3nt: TGCAGTGCTAGTTACGACAGTAGTAATGAAAAACTGTTTTTT

v_gene: TRBV4-3
d_gene: -
abundance: -
j_gene: TRBJ1-5
CDR3aa: CASSHGEGQPQHF
CDR3nt: TGCGCCAGCAGCCATGGTGAGGGACAGCCCCAGCATTTT

v_gene: TRBV2
d_gene: TRBD2
abundance: -
j_gene: TRBJ2-3
CDR3aa: CASRGLAGGQGTQYF
CDR3nt: TGTGCCAGCAGGGGACTAGCGGGGGGGCAAGGTACGCAGTATTTT

v_gene: TRBV5-1
d_gene: -
abundance: once
j_gene: TRBJ1-4
CDR3aa: CASSFGGNNEKLFF
CDR3nt: TGCGCCAGCAGCTTCGGGGGGAATAATGAAAAACTGTTTTTT

v_gene: TRBV30
d_gene: -
abundance: -
j_gene: TRBJ2-1
CDR3aa: CAWTSSYNEQFF
CDR3nt: TGTGCCTGGACATCATCCTACAATGAGCAGTTCTTC

v_gene: TRBV2
d_gene: TRBD1
abundance: -
j_gene: TRBJ2-3
CDR3aa: CASRKGQVSTDTQYF
CDR3nt: TGTGCCAGCAGGAAGGGACAGGTCTCCACAGATACGCAGTATTTT

v_gene: TRBV11-3
d_gene: -
abundance: -
j_gene: TRBJ2-1
CDR3aa: CASSGRGISGANEQFF
CDR3nt: TGTGCCAGCAGCGGGAGGGGGATCTCCGGGGCCAATGAGCAGTTCTTC

v_gene: TRBV11-1
d_gene: -
abundance: -
j_gene: TRBJ2-1
CDR3aa: CASSLFPYNEQFF
CDR3nt: TGTGCCAGCAGCTTATTCCCATACAATGAGCAGTTCTTC

v_gene: TRBV28
d_gene: TRBD2
abundance: -
j_gene: TRBJ2-3
CDR3aa: CASSLLAGGPDTQYF
CDR3nt: TGTGCCAGCAGTTTACTCGCGGGGGGGCCTGATACGCAGTATTTT

v_gene: TRBV10-3
d_gene: TRBD1
abundance: -
j_gene: TRBJ1-2
CDR3aa: CAISGDSLKNYGYTF
CDR3nt: TGTGCCATCAGCGGGGACAGCCTAAAAAACTATGGCTACACCTTC